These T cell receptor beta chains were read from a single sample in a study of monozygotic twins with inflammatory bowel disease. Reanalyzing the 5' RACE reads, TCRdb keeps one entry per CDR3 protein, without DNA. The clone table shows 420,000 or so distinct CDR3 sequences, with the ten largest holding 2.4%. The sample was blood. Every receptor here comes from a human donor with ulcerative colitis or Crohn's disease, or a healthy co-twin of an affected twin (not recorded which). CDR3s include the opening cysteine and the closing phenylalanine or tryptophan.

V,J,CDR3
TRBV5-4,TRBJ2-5,CASSLAAGYETQYF
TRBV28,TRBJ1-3,CASSPDRNTIYF
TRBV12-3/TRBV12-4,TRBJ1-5,CASSLRADINQPQHF
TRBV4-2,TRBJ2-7,CASSQKEDRRGYEQYF
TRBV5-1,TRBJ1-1,CASSLGQGVNTEAFF
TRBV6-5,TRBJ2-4,CASSSTPGHTANIQYF
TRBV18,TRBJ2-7,CASSPPFDALRGTYEQYF
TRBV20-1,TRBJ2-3,CSAEGQGASDTQYF
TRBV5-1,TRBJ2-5,CASSLVPNQETQYF
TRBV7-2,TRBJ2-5,CASSLFSAGAQETQYF
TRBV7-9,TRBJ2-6,CASSRRGSGANVLTF
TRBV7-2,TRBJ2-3,CASSLGVGRGTDTQYF
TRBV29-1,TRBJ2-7,CSVEGGPGGQYF
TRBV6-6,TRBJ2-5,CACRRGAPQETQYF
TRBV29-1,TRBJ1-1,CSVVVTGLGKGNTEAFF
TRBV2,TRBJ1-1,CASNSEGATEAFF
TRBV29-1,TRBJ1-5,CSALGSGSNQPQHF